What follows are 21 T cell receptor beta chains derived from one specimen sequenced in a study of T cells after posttransplantation cyclophosphamide. The naive gate required viable CD3+CD4+ or CD3+CD8+ cells with CCR7+CD45RA+CD45RO-CD95-CD27+CD28+ phenotype. TCRdb keeps only in-frame clones here, not all; method: immunoSEQ multiplex PCR. The top ten hold approximately 0.098% of the sample, which has some 30,000 clones, 75% to 95% seen once. The material sequenced was naive CD4+ T cells sorted from blood. The source is a man aged 30-40 years in good health and a related stem cell transplant donor.

CDR3 sequence: CASSETVNYGYTF. In DNA, the CDR3 is TGTGCCAGCAGTGAGACAGTTAACTATGGCTACACCTTC. The chain links TRBV25-1 to TRBJ1-2; D may be TRBD1 (5 bases). Germline V gene data show CDR1 as MGHDK and CDR2 as SYGVNS. This CDR3 comprises 13 residues. With 3 bases removed from V and 1 base from J, the gap between germline ends came to 6 bases.

The rearrangement links TRBV5-4 to TRBJ2-2; D perhaps matches TRBD1 (6 bases). Germline V gene sequence: CDR1 SGHNT, CDR2 YYREEE (reference sequence). The CDR3 runs to 17 residues. V was pared by 2 bases and J by 2 bases, with 16 bases between. The CDR3 sequence: CASSLFRGTSNTGELFF. DNA for the CDR3: TGTGCCAGCAGCTTATTCAGGGGTACATCCAACACCGGGGAGCTGTTTTTT.

The V call is TRBV19, the J call TRBJ2-5, with 11 bases that match TRBD1. The V gene end was trimmed by 5 bases and the J gene end by 6 bases; junction bases not matched to a gene: 5. This CDR3 comprises 14 residues. Germline-derived CDR1 and CDR2 are LNHDA and SQIVND (reference sequence). The CDR3 protein is CASSDGTGGQTQYF. The CDR3 nucleotides are TGTGCCAGTAGTGACGGGACAGGGGGACAGACCCAGTACTTC.

This clone was counted a single time. J is TRBJ2-1 and V is TRBV5-1; D may be TRBD1 (6 bases). Germline V CDR1 and CDR2: SGHRS, YFSETQ. V gave up 0 bases and J gave up 9 bases, with 13 bases separating them. The CDR3 totals 14 residues. The CDR3 DNA reads as TGCGCCAGCAGCTTGGACAGGGTGTTAGGTGAGCAGTTCTTC. As protein: CASSLDRVLGEQFF.

CDR3 sequence (DNA): TGTGCCAGTGTTACAGGTTACACCGGGGAGCTGTTTTTT. Its protein product is CASVTGYTGELFF. The chain combines TRBV19 with TRBJ2-2, with D perhaps TRBD1 (5 bases). Per germline, CDR1 LNHDA and CDR2 SQIVND (reference sequence). V gave up 8 bases and J gave up 3 bases, with 10 bases separating them. The CDR3 has 13 amino acids.

This chain links TRBV28 with TRBJ2-5; possibly TRBD2 for D (6 bases). V lost 6 bases to trimming and J lost 7 bases, with 24 bases between them. Germline CDR1 MDHEN, CDR2 SYDVKM. CDR3 length: 16 amino acids. DNA of the CDR3: TGTGCCAGCAGAGTACCGGGGGTCGGAGAAGGGAGGACCCAGTACTTC. Translation gives CASRVPGVGEGRTQYF.

This clone was counted a single time. V and J are TRBV28 and TRBJ2-7; D is ambiguous. With 5 bases removed from V and 2 bases from J, the gap between germline ends came to 10 bases. CDR1 is MDHEN, CDR2 SYDVKM, per germline. CDR3 length equals 13 residues. CDR3: CASSGSPPYEQYF. The DNA for the CDR3 is TGTGCCAGCAGTGGCTCACCTCCCTACGAGCAGTACTTC. Based on the CDR3 plus reference TRBV28 and TRBJ2-7, the full variable domain is DVKVTQSSRYLVKRTGEKVFLECVQDMDHENMFWYRQDPGLGLRLIYFSYDVKMKEKGDIPEGYSVSREKKERFSLILESASTNQTSMYLCASSGSPPYEQYFGPGTRLTVT.

The rearrangement uses TRBV19 and TRBJ1-1; 7 nucleotides line up with TRBD1. There are 13 residues in the CDR3. Germline CDR1 reads LNHDA; CDR2 reads SQIVND (reference sequence). After removal of 5 bases from V and 11 bases from J, the junction contained 11 bases not matched to a gene. The CDR3 DNA sequence: TGTGCCAGTAGTCTCCCATTTACAGGGGCCGCTTTCTTT. Its translation is CASSLPFTGAAFF.

The chain combines TRBV6-4 with TRBJ2-5; TRBD1 might be the D (5 bases). The J call may be mistaken, given a closer DNA end match to TRBJ2-7. The CDR3 is made up of 16 amino acids. The germline V gene has CDR1 MRHNA and CDR2 SNTAGT. CDR3 loop: CASSEAGHRASYEQYF. Here the CDR3 DNA reads TGTGCCAGCAGCGAAGCAGGACACCGAGCCTCCTACGAGCAGTACTTC.

The chain is built from TRBV15 and TRBJ1-2, with D uncertain. From germline, CDR1 is LNHNV and CDR2 YYDKDF (reference sequence). The V end lost 1 base, the J end lost 5 bases, and 8 bases lay between the germline ends. CDR3 length equals 13 residues. CDR3 DNA: TGTGCCACCAGCAGAGCGCGGGAGTATGGCTACACCTTC. It specifies CATSRAREYGYTF.

In this sample, this clone turned up a few times. Other DNA sequences in the same sample also yield this CDR3. This sequence joins TRBV2 and TRBJ1-6, with 8 nucleotides matching TRBD1. CDR3 length: 14 amino acids. Germline CDR1 and CDR2: SNHLY and FYNNEI. V trimming: 8 bases; J trimming: 5 bases; junction bases outside the gene matches: 5. In DNA form, the CDR3 reads TGTGCCAGCTTAAGACAGGGGCATAATTCACCCCTCCACTTT. It codes for CASLRQGHNSPLHF.

This clone was observed a single time. The chain links TRBV5-1 to TRBJ1-6; no clear D gene. CDR3 length equals 15 residues. V lost 4 bases and J 0 bases, leaving 8 bases between the germline ends. CDR1 SGHRS and CDR2 YFSETQ come from the germline V gene. CDR3 nucleotides: TGCGCCAGCAGCCCCACCAGCTCCTATAATTCACCCCTCCACTTT. This encodes CASSPTSSYNSPLHF. Drawing the rest from reference TRBV5-1 and TRBJ1-6, the complete variable domain is KAGVTQTPRYLIKTRGQQVTLSCSPISGHRSVSWYQQTPGQGLQFLFEYFSETQRNKGNFPGRFSGRQFSNSRSEMNVSTLELGDSALYLCASSPTSSYNSPLHFGNGTRLTVT.

This sequence joins TRBV5-4 and TRBJ2-5; D gene ambiguous. The CDR3 runs 15 residues. V was pared by 5 bases and J by 5 bases, with 19 bases between. Germline V gene lookup returns CDR1 SGHNT and CDR2 YYREEE (reference sequence). The CDR3 DNA is TGTGCCAGCAGACATCGACTCGCACCGCGGGAGACCCAGTACTTC. Its protein product is CASRHRLAPRETQYF.

The genes are TRBV13 and TRBJ2-3; D is perhaps TRBD2 (5 bases). The CDR3 consists of 13 residues. The germline gives CDR1 PRHDT, CDR2 FYEKMQ (reference sequence). The V and J ends lost 0 bases and 6 bases respectively, with 7 bases between them. CDR3 sequence: CASSLGLADTQYF. DNA for the CDR3: TGTGCCAGCAGCTTAGGGTTAGCGGATACGCAGTATTTT. The variable domain in full, completed from reference TRBV13 and TRBJ2-3, reads AAGVIQSPRHLIKEKRETATLKCYPIPRHDTVYWYQQGPGQDPQFLISFYEKMQSDKGSIPDRFSAQQFSDYHSELNMSSLELGDSALYFCASSLGLADTQYFGPGTRLTVL.

J is TRBJ2-5 and V is TRBV7-9; 12 bases map to TRBD2. The CDR3 is 17 residues long. CDR1 and CDR2 (germline): SEHNR, FQNEAQ (reference sequence). V gave up 3 bases and J gave up 2 bases; unmatched junction bases: 7. This chain's CDR3 is CASSFPRLAGEQETQYF. Written as DNA, the CDR3 is TGTGCCAGCAGCTTCCCCCGACTAGCGGGGGAACAAGAGACCCAGTACTTC.

CDR3 protein: CSVGGLAGRTGELFF. DNA for the CDR3: TGCAGCGTTGGGGGACTAGCGGGGCGGACCGGGGAGCTGTTTTTT. This chain joins TRBV29-1 and TRBJ2-2, with TRBD2 matching over 13 bases. Germline CDR1 reads SQVTM; CDR2 reads ANQGSEA. The CDR3 totals 15 residues. V trimming: 4 bases; J trimming: 5 bases; junction bases outside the gene matches: 4.

The rearrangement uses TRBV6-6 and TRBJ1-1, with 9 bases that match TRBD1. Looked up from germline, CDR1 is MNHNY and CDR2 is SVGAGI (reference sequence). This CDR3 contains 15 residues. Unmatched junction bases numbered 11, after V lost 7 bases and J lost 5 bases. CDR3: CASTQGTGWGTEAFF. The CDR3 region has the DNA TGTGCCAGCACCCAGGGGACAGGGTGGGGAACTGAAGCTTTCTTT.

The chain links TRBV29-1 to TRBJ1-2, with a possible D match to TRBD1 (5 bases). Germline V lookup: CDR1 SQVTM, CDR2 ANQGSEA. V lost 1 base and J 6 bases, leaving 15 bases between the germline ends. The CDR3 contains 14 residues. The CDR3 is CSVEAWGRTHGYTF. In nucleotides, the CDR3 is TGCAGCGTTGAAGCATGGGGGAGGACGCATGGCTACACCTTC.

The CDR3 coding sequence is TGTGCCAGCAGCGGACCCCGGCAGGGGGAAGGCGAGCAGTACTTC. Translated, it gives CASSGPRQGEGEQYF. This rearrangement joins TRBV27 to TRBJ2-7; 7 bases fit TRBD1. V lost 6 bases and J lost 6; bases outside the gene matches: 14. Looked up from germline, CDR1 is MNHEY and CDR2 is SMNVEV (reference sequence). There are 15 residues in the CDR3.

V gene TRBV5-4 combines with J gene TRBJ1-5; maybe TRBD1 (5 bases). CDR3 length: 14 residues. Germline V lookup: CDR1 SGHNT, CDR2 YYREEE (reference sequence). V lost 1 base to trimming and J lost 4 bases, with 9 bases between them. The CDR3 is CASSLPGPNQPQHF. The CDR3 nucleotides are TGTGCCAGCAGCTTGCCAGGGCCTAATCAGCCCCAGCATTTT.

This clone has a single count. The chain carries TRBV7-9 and TRBJ1-2, with 8 positions matching TRBD1. The CDR3 extends over 14 amino acids. V shed 3 bases and J 5 bases; nucleotides not matched to a gene: 5. Germline V gives CDR1 SEHNR, CDR2 FQNEAQ (reference sequence). CDR3 sequence: CASSFAGGAYGYTF. The CDR3 DNA follows: TGTGCCAGCAGCTTCGCAGGGGGCGCGTATGGCTACACCTTC.